The next 23 T cell receptor beta chains were all read from a single sample in a study of blood T cell repertoires in COVID-19. Only in-frame clones appear in the TCRdb table, and some are missing; sequencing was by immunoSEQ multiplex PCR. The repertoire holds under 300,000 clones, with roughly 89% as singletons. Sequenced: PBMCs or T cells enriched from blood (not recorded which). Source of these receptors: a woman between 40 and 50 years old who had recovered from COVID-19.

The rearrangement links TRBV3-1 (or the pseudogene TRBV3-2) to TRBJ1-2; 10 bases fit TRBD1. This CDR3 spans 16 amino acids. The V and J ends lost 4 bases and 4 bases, in that order; junction bases with no gene match: 9. In germline, CDR1 is LGHDT, CDR2 YNNKEL (reference sequence). CDR3 sequence: CASSPTGQGIGYGYTF. CDR3 coding DNA: TGTGCCAGCAGCCCGACGGGACAGGGGATTGGCTATGGCTACACCTTC.

V gene TRBV7-2 combines with J gene TRBJ1-2; no clear D gene. V dropped 5 bases and J dropped 6 bases, with 13 bases sitting between them. This CDR3 comprises 13 residues. The germline gives CDR1 SGHTA, CDR2 FQGNSA. The CDR3 nucleotides read TGTGCCAGCAGCCTGGGCCCCCAGGATGGCTACACCTTC. It encodes CASSLGPQDGYTF.

V usage is TRBV9 and J usage is TRBJ2-1; 7 bases map to TRBD1. There are 14 residues in the CDR3. CDR1 is SGDLS and CDR2 is YYNGEE in the germline V gene. Trimming cost V 4 bases and J 5 bases; bases outside gene matches: 6. CDR3 amino acids: CASSPTGSHNEQFF. CDR3 nucleotides: TGTGCCAGCAGCCCGACAGGGTCCCACAATGAGCAGTTCTTC.

The chain uses TRBV30 and TRBJ1-2; D is perhaps TRBD1 (6 bases). The CDR3 contains 12 residues. V was cut by 6 bases and J by 4 bases, with 12 bases left in between. CDR1 GTSNPN and CDR2 SVGIG come from the germline V gene (reference sequence). CDR3 region: CACAQGFYGYTF. The CDR3 DNA follows: TGTGCCTGCGCACAGGGATTCTATGGCTACACCTTC.

This chain links TRBV6-5 with TRBJ1-2, with a possible D match to TRBD1 (6 bases). Germline V gene sequence: CDR1 MNHEY, CDR2 SVGAGI. Trimming cost V 10 bases and J 1 base, with 16 bases left between them. The CDR3 contains 14 residues. The CDR3 region has the DNA TGTGCCACCAAAGGACAGTGGGTTAACTATGGCTACACCTTC. Its protein product is CATKGQWVNYGYTF.

The chain joins TRBV30 to TRBJ2-1, with 7 bases matching TRBD2. The V gene end was trimmed by 4 bases and the J gene end by 10 bases; junction bases not matched to a gene: 10. From germline, CDR1 is GTSNPN and CDR2 SVGIG (reference sequence). This CDR3 comprises 13 residues. The CDR3 sequence: CAWTQGLPSEQFF. The CDR3 DNA is TGTGCCTGGACCCAGGGACTACCGTCAGAGCAGTTCTTC. The variable domain in full, completed from reference TRBV30 and TRBJ2-1, reads SQTIHQWPATLVQPVGSPLSLECTVEGTSNPNLYWYRQAAGRGLQLLFYSVGIGQISSEVPQNLSASRPQDRQFILSSKKLLLSDSGFYLCAWTQGLPSEQFFGPGTRLTVL.

This clone was observed a handful of times. The gene calls are TRBV5-8 and TRBJ1-2; D is ambiguous. Per the germline V gene, CDR1 is SGHTS and CDR2 is YDEGEE. The CDR3 loop spans 12 amino acids. Trimming removed 7 bases at V and 4 bases at J, with 11 bases between. CDR3 sequence reads: CASQRQVYGYTF. The DNA for the CDR3 is TGTGCCAGCCAGAGACAAGTCTATGGCTACACCTTC.

The chain joins TRBV25-1 to TRBJ1-2; 7 bases fit TRBD1. The germline V gene has CDR1 MGHDK and CDR2 SYGVNS. Trimming took 1 base from V and 0 from J; bases not matched to a gene: 5. The CDR3 runs to 16 residues. CDR3 sequence: CASSELGTASNYGYTF. As DNA, the CDR3 is TGTGCCAGCAGTGAATTAGGGACAGCCTCTAACTATGGCTACACCTTC.

This clone was counted once. This chain uses TRBV6-5 with TRBJ1-4; D possibly corresponds to TRBD1 (5 bases). Trimming left V 6 bases short and J 4 bases short, with 12 bases between. The length of the CDR3 is 14 residues. Germline V lookup: CDR1 MNHEY, CDR2 SVGAGI. CDR3 sequence reads: CASSDPGNNEKLFF. The CDR3 nucleotides read TGTGCCAGCAGCGACCCAGGGAATAATGAAAAACTGTTTTTT.

V gene TRBV6-6 combines with J gene TRBJ1-2; 8 bases fit TRBD1. Germline CDR1 and CDR2: MNHNY and SVGAGI (reference sequence). V trimming: 6 bases; J trimming: 0 bases; junction bases outside the gene matches: 6. The CDR3 extends over 15 amino acids. The CDR3 sequence is CASRPGQGANYGYTF. CDR3 DNA sequence: TGTGCCAGCAGACCTGGACAGGGAGCTAACTATGGCTACACCTTC.

The chain employs TRBV4-3 and TRBJ2-1; 10 positions agree with TRBD2. CDR3 length: 17 residues. Germline V CDR1 and CDR2: LGHNA, YSLEER. Losses at the gene ends were 3 bases for V and 8 bases for J; bases not matched to a gene: 13. The DNA of the CDR3 is TGCGCCAGCAGCCAGGCCTATAGCGGGAGGAGGCGAGATGAGCAGTTCTTC. Amino acid sequence: CASSQAYSGRRRDEQFF.

The V call is TRBV7-2, the J call TRBJ2-7, with D hard to call. V was pared by 3 bases and J by 2 bases, with 8 bases between. Per the germline V gene, CDR1 is SGHTA and CDR2 is FQGNSA. There are 13 residues in the CDR3. The CDR3 DNA reads TGTGCCAGCAGCTTCAGAAATCCCTACGAGCAGTACTTC. The encoded protein is CASSFRNPYEQYF. The whole variable domain, filled in from reference TRBV7-2 and TRBJ2-7, reads GAGVSQSPSNKVTEKGKDVELRCDPISGHTALYWYRQSLGQGLEFLIYFQGNSAPDKSGLPSDRFSAERTGGSVSTLTIQRTQQEDSAVYLCASSFRNPYEQYFGPGTRLTVT.

J is TRBJ1-4 and V is TRBV9; D remains ambiguous. The CDR3 totals 15 residues. Between the trimmed V and J ends, which lost 3 bases and 2 bases, there was a span of 11 bases. Germline lookup yields CDR1 SGDLS and CDR2 YYNGEE. CDR3 residues: CASSGSLGTNEKLFF. The CDR3 DNA is TGTGCCAGCAGCGGAAGCCTGGGCACTAATGAAAAACTGTTTTTT.

This clone has a single count. This chain uses TRBV5-4 with TRBJ1-2; D is possibly TRBD1 (6 bases). Trimming took off 0 bases at V and 5 bases at J, with 14 bases between the two ends. From germline, CDR1 is SGHNT and CDR2 YYREEE (reference sequence). The CDR3 is 15 residues long. The CDR3 DNA sequence: TGTGCCAGCAGCTTGGACGGACAGTTTCTTTATGGCTACACCTTC. Protein product: CASSLDGQFLYGYTF. The whole variable domain, remainder taken from reference TRBV5-4 and TRBJ1-2, is ETGVTQSPTHLIKTRGQQVTLRCSSQSGHNTVSWYQQALGQGPQFIFQYYREEENGRGNFPPRFSGLQFPNYSSELNVNALELDDSALYLCASSLDGQFLYGYTFGSGTRLTVV.

V usage is TRBV7-2 and J usage is TRBJ1-2; the D is unclear. V lost 2 bases, J lost 1 base, and 11 bases lay in between. The CDR3 loop spans 15 amino acids. Germline V gene lookup returns CDR1 SGHTA and CDR2 FQGNSA. CDR3 in DNA: TGTGCCAGCAGCTTAAGTCGCTCAGTTAACTATGGCTACACCTTC. Amino acid sequence: CASSLSRSVNYGYTF.

The chain carries TRBV20-1 and TRBJ1-1; D perhaps matches TRBD1 (6 bases). The V gene's germline CDR1 is DFQATT and CDR2 SNEGSKA (reference sequence). Trimming took 3 bases from V and 1 from J, leaving 18 bases between them. This CDR3 is built from 16 residues. For the CDR3, the DNA is TGCAGTGCTAGTGGTTTGGGACACTGGAAGAACACTGAAGCTTTCTTT. It yields the protein CSASGLGHWKNTEAFF.

V and J are TRBV6-5 and TRBJ1-2; TRBD1 might be the D (5 bases). Germline-derived CDR1 and CDR2 are MNHEY and SVGAGI. CDR3 size: 14 residues. V lost 0 bases, J lost 7 bases, and 12 bases lay in between. The CDR3 DNA reads TGTGCCAGCAGTTACTCACCAGGGAGGCCTGGCTACACCTTC. It codes for CASSYSPGRPGYTF.

The chain carries TRBV6-5 and TRBJ2-1; the D gene is possibly TRBD1 (6 bases). With 1 base removed from V and 10 bases from J, the gap between germline ends came to 11 bases. Germline lookup yields CDR1 MNHEY and CDR2 SVGAGI. This CDR3 has 13 residues. CDR3 sequence reads: CASSYLTGTEQFF. For the CDR3, the DNA is TGTGCCAGCAGTTACTTGACAGGCACCGAGCAGTTCTTC.

Here the CDR3 reads CAWSKGAGGYTF. The DNA for the CDR3 is TGTGCCTGGAGTAAGGGGGCAGGTGGCTACACCTTC. The rearrangement joins TRBV30 to TRBJ1-2, with 7 bases identical to TRBD1. Germline loops: CDR1 GTSNPN, CDR2 SVGIG (reference sequence). Trimming at V came to 2 bases and at J to 7 bases, leaving 4 bases not matched to a gene. CDR3 size: 12 residues.

The genes are TRBV7-6 and TRBJ2-7; 8 bases agree with TRBD1. CDR3 length equals 13 residues. Trimming cost V 8 bases and J 6 bases; bases outside gene matches: 9. Germline CDR1 and CDR2: SGHVS and FNYEAQ. CDR3 nucleotide sequence: TGTGCCAGCTCCCGGACAGGGTCAGGCGAGCAGTACTTC. Translated: CASSRTGSGEQYF.

This clone was counted once. The chain combines TRBV30 with TRBJ1-1; TRBD1 is a possible D gene (6 bases). V lost 1 base to trimming and J lost 5 bases, with 11 bases between them. The CDR3 is made up of 13 amino acids. Germline CDR1 GTSNPN, CDR2 SVGIG (reference sequence). The CDR3 region has the DNA TGTGCCTGGAGTGCTTCAGGGGTAACTGAAGCTTTCTTT. The encoded protein is CAWSASGVTEAFF.

The chain joins TRBV7-9 to TRBJ1-1; D gene ambiguous. The CDR3 sequence is 11 residues long. Germline assignment: CDR1 SEHNR and CDR2 FQNEAQ (reference sequence). V lost 5 bases to trimming and J lost 7 bases, with 8 bases between them. CDR3 sequence: CASSQTYEAFF. The CDR3 nucleotides read TGTGCCAGCAGCCAGACTTATGAAGCTTTCTTT.

The chain uses TRBV9 and TRBJ1-1, with D tentatively TRBD1 (5 bases). V was cut by 2 bases and J by 1 base, with 9 bases left in between. The CDR3 totals 14 residues. CDR1 and CDR2 from the germline V gene are SGDLS and YYNGEE. CDR3 sequence (DNA): TGTGCCAGCAGCGTCGGACATGCGAACACTGAAGCTTTCTTT. Its translation: CASSVGHANTEAFF.